These 10 T cell receptor beta chains came from one sample sequenced in a study of cytomegalovirus exposure and HLA in healthy donors. Vbeta (60) and Jbeta (13) primers were used in the PCR. TCRdb's table, derived via immunoSEQ multiplex PCR, lists solely in-frame clones and lacks some. The sample contains around 210,000 clones, about 85% of which appear only once. The sample taken for sequencing was PBMCs. Receptors originate from a girl aged 2-9 years in good health and CMV-seronegative.

This chain links TRBV13 with TRBJ2-5, with 13 bases matching TRBD2. CDR1 and CDR2 (germline): PRHDT, FYEKMQ (reference sequence). This CDR3 has 15 amino acids. V lost 5 bases and J lost 2; bases outside the gene matches: 2. CDR3 sequence reads: CASSGTSGEQETQYF. In nucleotides, the CDR3 is TGTGCCAGCAGCGGGACTAGCGGGGAACAAGAGACCCAGTACTTC.

This sequence joins TRBV14 and TRBJ2-7; D unresolved. Germline V gene lookup returns CDR1 SGHDN and CDR2 FVKESK. The CDR3 is made up of 12 amino acids. V gave up 5 bases and J gave up 3 bases, with 8 bases separating them. The CDR3 nucleotides are TGTGCCAGCAGCAGCGACCGCTACGAGCAGTACTTC. The encoded protein is CASSSDRYEQYF.

The CDR3 nucleotides read TGCAGTGCTAGAGGGTCGGGCGAGCAGTACTTC. This sequence encodes CSARGSGEQYF. This sequence joins TRBV20-1 and TRBJ2-7; D gene ambiguous. Germline values: CDR1 DFQATT, CDR2 SNEGSKA (reference sequence). There are 11 residues in the CDR3. V was shortened by 1 base and J by 6 bases, with 7 bases between the two germline ends.

The V gene is TRBV2, the J gene TRBJ2-7, with TRBD2 as a possible D gene (5 bases). Trimming took 5 bases from V and 2 from J, leaving 19 bases between them. CDR1 is SNHLY, CDR2 FYNNEI, per germline. The CDR3 contains 16 residues. The CDR3, as DNA: TGTGCCAGCAGTACCACCCGGACTTCCCCTACCTACGAGCAGTACTTC. Amino acids: CASSTTRTSPTYEQYF.

V gene TRBV11-2 combines with J gene TRBJ1-1; a weak D match, TRBD1 (6 bases). Trimming took 3 bases from V and 0 from J, leaving 11 bases between them. This CDR3 contains 15 residues. The germline gives CDR1 SGHAT, CDR2 FQNNGV. The CDR3 loop is CASSLRGAVNTEAFF. The CDR3 region has the DNA TGTGCCAGCAGCTTGCGGGGGGCGGTGAACACTGAAGCTTTCTTT.

J is TRBJ2-5 and V is TRBV5-1, with 11 bases that match TRBD2. J lost 2 bases, V lost 0 bases, and 3 bases had no gene match. This CDR3 region has 16 residues. Germline V gene sequence: CDR1 SGHRS, CDR2 YFSETQ. CDR3 DNA: TGCGCCAGCAGCTTGGGACTAGCGGGGTCTCAAGAGACCCAGTACTTC. It encodes CASSLGLAGSQETQYF.

The chain employs TRBV7-2 and TRBJ1-1; no clear D. From germline, CDR1 is SGHTA and CDR2 FQGNSA. V dropped 4 bases and J dropped 0 bases, with 15 bases sitting between them. This CDR3 has 16 residues. The CDR3 region has the DNA TGTGCCAGCAGCTCTTCAGCGACCGAAGTGAACACTGAAGCTTTCTTT. Translation: CASSSSATEVNTEAFF.

V gene TRBV27 combines with J gene TRBJ2-4; D is possibly TRBD1 (6 bases). The CDR3 runs to 14 residues. With 10 bases removed from V and 0 bases from J, the gap between germline ends came to 13 bases. Germline CDR1 reads MNHEY; CDR2 reads SMNVEV (reference sequence). For the CDR3, the DNA is TGTGCCACACTACAGGGTCTAGCCAAAAACATTCAGTACTTC. Translation: CATLQGLAKNIQYF.

This chain connects TRBV7-2 to TRBJ2-7; unclear D gene. The CDR3 covers 11 residues. Trimming pared 0 bases from V and 7 bases from J, leaving 4 bases between. CDR1 is SGHTA, CDR2 FQGNSA, per germline. The CDR3 loop is CASSLAREQYF. The CDR3 DNA follows: TGTGCCAGCAGCTTAGCGCGAGAGCAGTACTTC.

This CDR3 is CASSSDRGEQYF. CDR3 in DNA: TGCGCCAGCAGCTCAGACAGGGGCGAGCAGTACTTC. V is TRBV5-1 and J is TRBJ2-7, with TRBD1 matching over 8 bases. CDR1 is SGHRS, CDR2 YFSETQ, per germline. The V segment lost 3 bases and the J segment 6 bases; nucleotides outside the gene matches: 2. The CDR3 is 12 residues long.